There are a few counts of the clone carrying this T cell receptor (beta chain). What it binds is not known. The table came from immunoSEQ multiplex PCR; TCRdb's copy has only in-frame clones and leaves some out. The sample lists some 150,000 clones; more than 70% were seen once. The record originates from a study of cytotoxic CD8 clonotypes in ibrutinib-treated CLL. On the study more broadly: Response specimens were obtained following a median treatment duration of approximately 11 months, with a range of 6 to 36. There were, on average, roughly 260,000 productive templates and approximately 94,000 productive rearrangements per sample.

The length of the CDR3 is 13 residues. CDR1 is SGHVS and CDR2 is FQNEAQ in the germline V gene. Trimming left V 1 base short and J 4 bases short, with 7 bases between. Study results and limitations: Against age-matched healthy donors, baseline clonality ran higher and tracked circulating CD8+ T-cell counts. The study found clonality rose at ibrutinib response, then fell toward baseline at progression.

This chain links TRBV7-8 with TRBJ1-1, with D unresolved. The TCR was taken from a human donor with chronic lymphocytic leukemia. The specimen was PBMCs, collected after 36 months of ibrutinib treatment. CDR3 bases: TGTGCCAGCAGCTTAGGGGTCGGCACTGAAGCTTTCTTT. This translates into CASSLGVGTEAFF.